This T cell receptor beta chain is drawn from a study of graft-versus-host responses after intestinal transplantation (dated by TCRdb to the early 2020s). General notes on the study: Recipients received multivisceral, liver-intestinal, or isolated intestinal transplants. A peak of at least 4% donor T cells among recipient peripheral blood mononuclear cells was the definition used for donor T cell macrochimerism. Anti-thymocyte globulin induction was given to all recipients, followed by maintenance tacrolimus and steroids for approximately 3 years. Instead of going to the commercial service, samples from a few later patients were sequenced in-house on an Illumina MiSeq and processed with MiXCR. A cohort of approximately 24 intestinal transplant recipients, including one retransplant, was enrolled, and a few patients lacking pretransplant specimens were excluded. Graft-versus-host and host-versus-graft alloreactive T cell clones were tracked in the graft, circulation and bone marrow after intestinal transplantation using bulk TCR-beta CDR3 sequencing. Alloreactive clones were identified by sequencing pre-transplant mixed lymphocyte reaction products and comparing them with unstimulated pre-transplant donor and recipient T cells.

General conclusions and limits of the study: Early after transplant, declines in HvG clones were associated with peak levels of circulating GvH clones. GvH clones were found in recipient bone marrow, and some of the GvH clones appeared earlier in ileal mucosa or blood, which is consistent with an intestinal mucosal origin. The conclusions were limited by the relatively low number and heterogeneity of the intestinal transplant patients. Patients with donor T cell macrochimerism had high GvH to HvG T cell clonal ratios in their allografts.

The germline V gene (reference sequence) sets CDR1 to LNHDA and CDR2 to SQIVND. The CDR3 contains 13 residues, cysteine and phenylalanine counted. CDR3 DNA only is kept here, 39 bases in frame from base 1. The V and J ends are trimmed by 7 bases and 0 bases, leaving 9 bases between them. The library was built by means of the immunoSEQ multiplex PCR assay. High-throughput TCR-beta CDR3 sequencing of genomic DNA from most patients was performed by Adaptive Biotechnologies. As for the authors' bioinformatics: Adaptive's ImmunoSEQ software was the source of the TCR sequencing data for 15 to 20 patients, while three other patients were processed with MiXCR and VDJtools. CDR3 nucleotide sequences shared between donor and recipient were removed because the origin of such sequences could not be assigned. At least 2-fold expansion over unstimulated cells and a minimum CFSE-low frequency of 0.002% (template counts) or 0.001% (read counts) were required for clones to be classified as alloreactive. Clones detected in sequenced pre-transplant spleen, lymph node, or MLR CFSE-low populations of the donor or recipient were defined as mappable. The cumulative frequency of alloreactive clones was calculated as a percentage of all sequences, weighted by copy number. TCRdb mirrors the immuneACCESS table, restricted to in-frame sequences. Some clones are absent from its copies; in checked studies, under half trace to an unresolved V gene, and the reason for the others is unknown. The V and J calls and clone size were taken over from that table, and D and trimming were inferred from the DNA. The sample has about 25,000 clones on record, over 85% of them singletons. About 0.8% of the sample is in the top ten clones.

A word on this clone: It lacks a known antigen. Base qualities are not provided; no much larger clone lies one nucleotide away.

In the first month after transplant, blood samples were collected up to 4 times, and after that at least monthly when available. The clonotype originates from a human patient who received an intestinal transplant, so some T cells may come from the graft donor. The V and J genes are TRBV19 and TRBJ1-1; the D segment could be TRBD1, given 6 matching bases. The starting material was PBMCs, obtained approximately 32 days after intestinal transplant. The DNA is as follows: TGTGCCAGTACCGGGACACTGAACACTGAAGCTTTCTTT. Translated, it reads CASTGTLNTEAFF.